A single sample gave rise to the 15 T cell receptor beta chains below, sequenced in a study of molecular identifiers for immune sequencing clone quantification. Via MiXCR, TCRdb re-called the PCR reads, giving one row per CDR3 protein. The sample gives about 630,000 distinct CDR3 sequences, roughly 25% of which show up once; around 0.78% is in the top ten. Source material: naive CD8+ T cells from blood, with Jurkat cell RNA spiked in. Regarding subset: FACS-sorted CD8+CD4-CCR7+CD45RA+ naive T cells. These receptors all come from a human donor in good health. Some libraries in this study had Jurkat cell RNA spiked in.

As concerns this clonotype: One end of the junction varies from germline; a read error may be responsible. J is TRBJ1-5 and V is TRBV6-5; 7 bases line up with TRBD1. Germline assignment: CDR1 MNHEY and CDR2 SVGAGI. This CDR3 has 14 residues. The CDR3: CASRDRQGNQPQQF. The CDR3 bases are TGTGCCAGCAGAGACCGACAGGGCAATCAGCCCCAGCAATTT.

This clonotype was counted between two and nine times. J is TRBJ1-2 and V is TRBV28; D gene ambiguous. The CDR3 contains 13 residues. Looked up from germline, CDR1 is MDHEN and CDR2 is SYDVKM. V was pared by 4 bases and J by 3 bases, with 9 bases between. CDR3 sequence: CASSSGRHYGYTF. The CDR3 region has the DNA TGTGCCAGCAGTTCCGGGAGGCACTATGGCTACACCTTC.

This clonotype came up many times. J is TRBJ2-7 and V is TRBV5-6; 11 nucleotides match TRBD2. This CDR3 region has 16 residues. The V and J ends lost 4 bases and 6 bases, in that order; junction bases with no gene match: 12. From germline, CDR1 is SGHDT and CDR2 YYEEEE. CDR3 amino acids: CASSEKALAGAGEQYF. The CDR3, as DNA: TGTGCCAGCAGCGAGAAGGCACTAGCGGGAGCTGGCGAGCAGTACTTC.

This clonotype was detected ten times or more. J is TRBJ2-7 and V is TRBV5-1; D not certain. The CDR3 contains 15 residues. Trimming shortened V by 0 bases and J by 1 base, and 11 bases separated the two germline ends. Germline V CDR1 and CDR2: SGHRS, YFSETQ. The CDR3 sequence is CASSLEWSASYEQYF. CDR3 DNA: TGCGCCAGCAGCTTGGAGTGGTCGGCATCCTACGAGCAGTACTTC.

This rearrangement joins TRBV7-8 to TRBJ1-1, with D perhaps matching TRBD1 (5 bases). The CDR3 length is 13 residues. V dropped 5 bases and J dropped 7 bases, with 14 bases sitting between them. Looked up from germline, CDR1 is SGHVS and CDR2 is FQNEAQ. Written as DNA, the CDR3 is TGTGCCAGCAGCGGAGCCGGGACGCTTGAAGCTTTCTTT. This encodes CASSGAGTLEAFF.

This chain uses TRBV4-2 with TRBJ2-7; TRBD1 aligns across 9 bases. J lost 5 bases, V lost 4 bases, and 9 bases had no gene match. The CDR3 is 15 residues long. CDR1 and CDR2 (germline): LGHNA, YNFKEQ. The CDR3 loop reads CASSPETGTGHEQYF. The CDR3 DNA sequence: TGTGCCAGCAGCCCCGAAACCGGGACAGGGCACGAGCAGTACTTC.

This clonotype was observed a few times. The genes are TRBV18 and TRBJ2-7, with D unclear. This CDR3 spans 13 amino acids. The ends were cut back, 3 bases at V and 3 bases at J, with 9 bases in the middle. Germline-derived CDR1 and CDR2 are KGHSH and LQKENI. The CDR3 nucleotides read TGTGCCAGCTCACCGTCCCAGGTCTACGAGCAGTACTTC. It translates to CASSPSQVYEQYF.

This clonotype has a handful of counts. CDR3 amino acids: CSARGALAAAYNEQFF. The CDR3, as DNA: TGCAGTGCTAGGGGAGCCCTAGCGGCAGCCTACAATGAGCAGTTCTTC. The rearrangement links TRBV20-1 to TRBJ2-1, with 7 bases matching TRBD2. This CDR3 is built from 16 residues. Losses at the gene ends were 3 bases for V and 2 bases for J; bases not matched to a gene: 10. From germline, CDR1 is DFQATT and CDR2 SNEGSKA (reference sequence).

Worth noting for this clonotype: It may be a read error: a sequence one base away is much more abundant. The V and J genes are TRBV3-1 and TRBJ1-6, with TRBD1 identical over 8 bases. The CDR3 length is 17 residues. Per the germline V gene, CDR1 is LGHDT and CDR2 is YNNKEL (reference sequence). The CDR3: CARSHFTRDRYNSPLHF. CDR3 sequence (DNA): TGTGCCCGCAGCCACTTCACCCGGGACAGGTATAATTCACCCCTCCACTTT.

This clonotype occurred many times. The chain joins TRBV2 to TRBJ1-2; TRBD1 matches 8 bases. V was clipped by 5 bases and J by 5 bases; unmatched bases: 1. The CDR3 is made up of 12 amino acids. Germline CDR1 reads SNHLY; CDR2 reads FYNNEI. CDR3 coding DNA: TGTGCCAGCAGTAGGACAGGGTATGGCTACACCTTC. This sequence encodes CASSRTGYGYTF.

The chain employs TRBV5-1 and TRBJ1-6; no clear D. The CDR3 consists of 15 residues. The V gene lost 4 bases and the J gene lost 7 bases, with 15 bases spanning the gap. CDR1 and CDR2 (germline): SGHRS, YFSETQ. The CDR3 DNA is TGCGCCAGCAGCACCCGCCCGGACGGAAATTCACCCCTCCACTTT. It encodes CASSTRPDGNSPLHF.

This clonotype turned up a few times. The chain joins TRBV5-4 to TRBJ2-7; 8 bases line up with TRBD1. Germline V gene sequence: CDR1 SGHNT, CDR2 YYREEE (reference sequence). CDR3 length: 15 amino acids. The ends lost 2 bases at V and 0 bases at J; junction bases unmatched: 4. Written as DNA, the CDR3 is TGTGCCAGCAGCTTTATAGGGACAGGCTCCTACGAGCAGTACTTC. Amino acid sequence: CASSFIGTGSYEQYF.

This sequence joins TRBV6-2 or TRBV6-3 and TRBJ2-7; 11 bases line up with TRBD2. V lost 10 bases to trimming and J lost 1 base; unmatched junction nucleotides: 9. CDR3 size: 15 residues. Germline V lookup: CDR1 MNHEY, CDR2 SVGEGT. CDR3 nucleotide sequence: TGTGCCAACAGCCAAACTAGCGGGGGTTCCTACGAGCAGTACTTC. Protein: CANSQTSGGSYEQYF.

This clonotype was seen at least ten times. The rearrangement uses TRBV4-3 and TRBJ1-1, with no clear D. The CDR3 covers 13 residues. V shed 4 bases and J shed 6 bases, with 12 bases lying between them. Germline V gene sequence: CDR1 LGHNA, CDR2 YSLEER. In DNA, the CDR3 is TGCGCCAGCAGCCTGCCCGGTGGGTCTGAAGCTTTCTTT. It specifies CASSLPGGSEAFF.

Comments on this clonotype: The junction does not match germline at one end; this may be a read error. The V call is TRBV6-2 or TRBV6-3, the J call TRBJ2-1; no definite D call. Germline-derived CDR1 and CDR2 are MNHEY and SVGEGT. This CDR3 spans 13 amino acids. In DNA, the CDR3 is TGTACCAGCAGCCCGCCCCTCGGCGATGAGCAGTTCTTC. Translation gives CTSSPPLGDEQFF.